This T cell receptor (beta chain) is drawn from a study of blood T cells in healthy people across ages (dated by TCRdb to between 2014 and 2016). In terms of the full investigation: In model experiments, template switching captured about one uniquely barcoded TCR beta cDNA molecule for every two T cells. Four age groups were formed from the donors: young (average approximately 17 years), middle-aged (less than 40), aged (about 62) and long-lived (roughly 81). Using deep sequencing normalized with unique cDNA molecular identifiers, the study measured how TCR beta repertoire diversity changes with age. Donors of different ages were randomly distributed across sequencing lanes to avoid experimental bias. Two additional independent replicas of 1 million unique cDNA reads from the same blood draw were analyzed for two donors (one aged 18 to 29 and one aged 80 or older). General findings and caveats noted by the study authors: Total diversity estimates from one million sequenced T cells were considered lower bounds and underestimates. Since profiling was done on bulk unsorted PBMCs, naive and antigen-experienced compartments could not be conclusively compared. The long-lived group showed more naive CD4+ T cells, fewer expanded clones and increased TCR diversity than the aged group, suggesting age selection. As age increased, observed TCR beta diversity per million T cells dropped in a roughly linear way, and a significant reduction was already evident by age roughly 40. There was a strong correlation between observed TCR beta diversity and the percentage of naive T cells measured by flow cytometry. Because the CMV infection status of the donors was unknown, age-related changes in expanded clonotypes may potentially have been confounded.

Library preparation was by 5' RACE. TCRdb shows the sequencer as Illumina HiSeq 2500. A second PCR of roughly 6 to 11 cycles was run with a J-beta primer mix and a sample-barcoded 5' primer. A template-switch 5' adaptor carrying 12 random nucleotides introduced a unique molecular identifier onto each TCR beta cDNA molecule. Each sample yielded at least 2.5 million CDR3-containing paired-end reads. All of the RNA was converted into first-strand cDNA using the Mint cDNA synthesis kit, with a TRBC-specific oligonucleotide serving as the primer. All cDNA was treated with uracil-DNA glycosylase and then went through a first 18-cycle PCR with the universal primers M1SS and BC2_uni_R. As for the original processing: Each sample was normalized by randomly selecting 1 million high-quality reads, each carrying a distinct molecular identifier. Instead of being binned into consensus sequences, reads with shared molecular identifiers were discarded. MiTCR, with a Q25 quality threshold and the strictest error-elimination algorithm, was used for CDR3 identification, clonotype clustering and error correction. A nonparametric unseen species model with Euler transformation was used to estimate a lower bound on total TCR beta diversity. TCRdb redid the processing of the public reads, applying fastp at Q25 and MiXCR, and retained in-frame beta chains. Each entry is one CDR3 protein sequence, shown with its most common DNA and genes. TCRdb assigned the V and J calls; the authors' analysis was not used. The sample has around 1,600,000 distinct CDR3 sequences on record, roughly 43% of them singletons. The ten largest make up approximately 4% of the sample.

Trimmed from V: 1 base; trimmed from J: 7 bases; junction bases lacking a gene match: 11. The germline V gene (reference sequence) supplies CDR1 LGHDT and CDR2 YNNKEL. From the cysteine through the phenylalanine, the CDR3 covers 17 amino acids. Only CDR3 DNA remains: 51 bases, in frame from the first base. This clonotype appeared once. What antigen it recognizes has not been identified. The input lacks base qualities; no much larger clone sits a single base away. The 39 donors, aged 6 to 90 years, were systemically healthy Caucasian individuals from Russia. Ten milliliters of peripheral blood were drawn from each donor into EDTA-treated Vacutainer tubes. PBMCs were isolated by Ficoll-Paque density-gradient centrifugation, with at least 6 million obtained per sample. Total RNA, at least 6 micrograms per sample, was extracted from PBMCs with Trizol reagent. For every donor, flow cytometry on a PBMC aliquot measured the percentage of naive CD45RAhigh/CD27high T cells.

Recombination joined TRBV3-1 with TRBJ2-1, with 9 bases in between that match TRBD2. Input material: blood. This TCR was sampled from a woman younger than 30 in good health. The DNA sequence is TGTGCCAGCAGCCAAGGGACCCTACGCGGGAGGGGTAATGAGCAGTTCTTC. This translates into CASSQGTLRGRGNEQFF.